The rows below give T cell receptor beta chains drawn from one sample of a study of response to subunit inactivated influenza vaccine. TCRdb called the RT-PCR reads again in MiXCR, with one record for every CDR3 protein. The sample consists of around 300,000 distinct CDR3 sequences, about 20% of them appearing once. The sample in question was PBMCs from blood, obtained about 20 months after vaccination. All receptors come from a man between 50 and 75 years old who received an inactivated influenza vaccine. Both conserved end residues are part of each CDR3. D genes are given only for firm matches. Rows give clone size only sometimes, using once, few, many, or a class for an expanded clone.

J gene | clone size | V gene | D gene | CDR3 protein | CDR3 DNA
TRBJ2-1 | few | TRBV4-3 | - | CASSHNSGGYNEQFF | TGCGCCAGCAGCCATAACAGTGGTGGCTACAATGAGCAGTTCTTC
TRBJ1-4 | few | TRBV25-1 | - | CASSEGRRLNEKLFF | TGTGCCAGCAGTGAGGGGCGGCGGCTTAATGAAAAACTGTTTTTT
TRBJ2-3 | - | TRBV20-1 | TRBD2 | CRAGVTDTQYF | TGCAGAGCGGGAGTCACAGATACGCAGTATTTT
TRBJ2-1 | - | TRBV19 | - | CASSITAKGAYNEQFF | TGTGCCAGTAGTATCACGGCGAAGGGCGCCTACAATGAGCAGTTCTTC
TRBJ2-1 | - | TRBV12-3/TRBV12-4 | - | CASSSGHPEQFF | TGTGCCAGCAGTTCGGGACACCCAGAGCAGTTCTTC
TRBJ2-1 | - | TRBV7-2 | TRBD2 | CASSPMGTRVNEQFF | TGTGCCAGCAGCCCGATGGGGACTAGGGTGAATGAGCAGTTCTTC
TRBJ2-7 | - | TRBV7-9 | - | CASSPRGGFPYEQYF | TGTGCCAGCAGCCCTCGAGGGGGATTCCCCTACGAGCAGTACTTC
TRBJ1-6 | many | TRBV5-1 | TRBD1 | CASSLLSGGNSPLHF | TGCGCCAGCAGCTTGTTATCAGGGGGTAATTCACCCCTCCACTTT
TRBJ1-2 | few | TRBV3-1 | TRBD1 | CASSQDRRGRRGYTF | TGTGCCAGCAGCCAAGATCGCAGGGGGCGTCGGGGCTACACCTTC
TRBJ1-2 | - | TRBV29-1 | TRBD1 | CSGWTGGDYGYTF | TGCAGCGGTTGGACAGGGGGCGACTATGGCTACACCTTC
TRBJ1-5 | - | TRBV5-1 | - | CASSLEGEQPQHF | TGCGCCAGCAGCTTGGAAGGGGAACAGCCCCAGCATTTT
TRBJ2-1 | once | TRBV28 | - | CASSLQAGYYNEQFF | TGTGCCAGCAGTTTACAGGCAGGGTATTACAATGAGCAGTTCTTC
TRBJ2-4 | - | TRBV5-1 | - | CASSLSPGENIQYF | TGCGCCAGCAGCCTGTCCCCAGGGGAGAACATTCAGTACTTC
TRBJ1-1 | - | TRBV7-8 | TRBD1 | CASSHRGRTEAFF | TGTGCCAGCAGTCACAGGGGAAGGACTGAAGCTTTCTTT
TRBJ1-4 | few | TRBV6-1 | - | CASSPQSGAWKLFF | TGTGCCAGCAGCCCACAATCCGGGGCATGGAAACTGTTTTTT
TRBJ2-3 | - | TRBV10-3 | - | CAISESPDIDTQYF | TGTGCCATCAGTGAGTCCCCGGACATCGATACGCAGTATTTT
TRBJ2-5 | few | TRBV24-1 | TRBD1 | CATSESGTGGKETQYF | TGTGCCACCAGTGAAAGCGGGACAGGGGGCAAAGAGACCCAGTACTTC
TRBJ1-1 | few | TRBV5-5 | - | CASSIQSGRDTEAFF | TGTGCCAGCAGCATTCAGTCAGGGCGGGACACTGAAGCTTTCTTT
TRBJ2-1 | - | TRBV5-6 | - | CASSLGHEQFF | TGTGCCAGCAGCTTGGGGCATGAGCAGTTCTTC
TRBJ2-4 | few | TRBV29-1 | TRBD1 | CSVGQGRNIQYF | TGCAGCGTCGGACAGGGTCGAAACATTCAGTACTTC
TRBJ1-2 | - | TRBV12-3/TRBV12-4 | TRBD1 | CASSPHPGQGGSNYGYTF | TGTGCCAGCAGTCCCCACCCGGGACAGGGGGGCTCTAACTATGGCTACACCTTC
TRBJ1-1 | - | TRBV4-3 | - | CASSQVIGDTEAFF | TGCGCCAGCAGCCAAGTTATTGGGGACACTGAAGCTTTCTTT
TRBJ2-5 | - | TRBV29-1 | TRBD2 | CSVGLAGAETQYF | TGCAGCGTGGGACTAGCGGGCGCAGAGACCCAGTACTTC
TRBJ2-3 | - | TRBV5-1 | - | CASSLARWERRTDTQYF | TGCGCCAGCAGCTTGGCCCGCTGGGAGCGACGCACAGATACGCAGTATTTT
TRBJ2-3 | - | TRBV7-9 | TRBD2 | CASSWTSGSADTQYF | TGTGCCAGCAGCTGGACTAGCGGGAGTGCAGATACGCAGTATTTT
TRBJ2-7 | few | TRBV27 | - | CASSLYGGQYF | TGTGCCAGCAGTTTATATGGGGGGCAGTACTTC
TRBJ1-2 | many | TRBV7-9 | - | CASSLFGDTRNGYTF | TGTGCCAGCAGCTTGTTTGGGGACACCCGGAACGGCTACACCTTC
TRBJ1-1 | - | TRBV12-3/TRBV12-4 | - | CASSLAGGFNTEAFF | TGTGCCAGCAGTCTGGCCGGGGGCTTCAACACTGAAGCTTTCTTT
TRBJ1-6 | many | TRBV7-8 | - | CASSLGAGSNSPLHF | TGTGCCAGCAGCTTAGGGGCAGGGTCGAATTCACCCCTCCACTTT
TRBJ2-7 | - | TRBV7-2 | - | CASSLVSGFSYEQYF | TGTGCCAGCAGCTTAGTGTCCGGCTTCTCCTACGAGCAGTACTTC
TRBJ2-1 | few | TRBV2 | TRBD2 | CASSDPAGLAGVFYYNEQFF | TGTGCCAGCAGTGACCCCGCGGGACTAGCGGGAGTCTTCTACTACAATGAGCAGTTCTTC
TRBJ2-5 | once | TRBV20-1 | TRBD2 | CSASASGVTQYF | TGCAGTGCTAGCGCTAGCGGGGTGACCCAGTACTTC
TRBJ1-2 | - | TRBV14 | - | CASSQESQVVSYGYTF | TGTGCCAGCAGCCAAGAGTCGCAGGTTGTAAGCTATGGCTACACCTTC
TRBJ1-1 | few | TRBV6-2/TRBV6-3 | - | CASRYKSEAFF | TGTGCCAGCAGATACAAGTCTGAAGCTTTCTTT
TRBJ2-1 | few | TRBV4-2 | - | CASSYTGIEQFF | TGTGCCAGCAGCTATACAGGGATCGAGCAGTTCTTC
TRBJ2-2 | - | TRBV5-6 | TRBD1 | CASSYGTGVGELFF | TGTGCCAGCAGCTACGGGACAGGGGTCGGGGAGCTGTTTTTT
TRBJ1-2 | many | TRBV12-3/TRBV12-4 | - | CASSQTVNYGYTF | TGTGCCAGCAGTCAGACCGTAAACTATGGCTACACCTTC
TRBJ1-6 | - | TRBV7-2 | - | CASSLVSRQAGSPLHF | TGTGCCAGCAGCTTAGTTTCCCGGCAGGCTGGATCACCCCTCCACTTT
TRBJ2-3 | many | TRBV5-1 | TRBD1 | CASSLEPTGSPRDTQYF | TGCGCCAGCAGCTTGGAACCGACAGGGAGCCCACGGGATACGCAGTATTTT
TRBJ1-2 | - | TRBV4-1 | - | CASSQDAAGNYGYTF | TGCGCCAGCAGCCAAGATGCGGCAGGGAACTATGGCTACACCTTC
TRBJ2-7 | - | TRBV7-9 | TRBD2 | CASSSLAGGSSYEQYF | TGTGCCAGCAGCTCCCTAGCGGGGGGGAGCTCCTACGAGCAGTACTTC
TRBJ1-6 | - | TRBV2 | - | CASRSNRISPLHF | TGTGCCAGCAGATCAAACAGAATTTCACCCCTCCACTTT
TRBJ2-7 | few | TRBV7-9 | TRBD1 | CASSLGQGNYEQYF | TGTGCCAGCAGCTTAGGACAGGGGAACTACGAGCAGTACTTC